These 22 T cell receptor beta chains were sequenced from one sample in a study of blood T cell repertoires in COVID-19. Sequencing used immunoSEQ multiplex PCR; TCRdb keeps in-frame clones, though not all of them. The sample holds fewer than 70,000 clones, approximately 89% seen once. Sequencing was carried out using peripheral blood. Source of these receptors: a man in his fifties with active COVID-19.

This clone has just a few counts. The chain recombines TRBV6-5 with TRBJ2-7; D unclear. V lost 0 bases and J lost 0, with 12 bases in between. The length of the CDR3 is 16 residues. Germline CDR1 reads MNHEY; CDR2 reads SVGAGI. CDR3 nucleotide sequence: TGTGCCAGCAGTTACTCATTACGTTCTAGCTCCTACGAGCAGTACTTC. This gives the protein CASSYSLRSSSYEQYF.

The CDR3 region is CASSERGHSTDTQYF. The CDR3 nucleotides are TGTGCCAGCAGTGAAAGGGGTCATAGCACAGATACGCAGTATTTT. The J gene is TRBJ2-3, the V gene TRBV2, with D tentatively TRBD1 (5 bases). CDR1 and CDR2 (germline): SNHLY, FYNNEI. The V and J ends lost 2 bases and 0 bases respectively, with 9 bases between them. This CDR3 has 15 residues. The full variable domain, completed using reference TRBV2 and TRBJ2-3, is EPEVTQTPSHQVTQMGQEVILRCVPISNHLYFYWYRQILGQKVEFLVSFYNNEISEKSEIFDDQFSVERPDGSNFTLKIRSTKLEDSAMYFCASSERGHSTDTQYFGPGTRLTVL.

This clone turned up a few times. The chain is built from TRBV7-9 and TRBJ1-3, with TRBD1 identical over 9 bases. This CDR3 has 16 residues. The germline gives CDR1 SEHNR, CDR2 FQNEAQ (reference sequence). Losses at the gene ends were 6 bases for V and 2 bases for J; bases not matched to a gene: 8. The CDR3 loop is CASSMTDRGAGNTIYF. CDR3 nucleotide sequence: TGTGCCAGCAGTATGACGGACAGGGGAGCTGGAAACACCATATATTTT.

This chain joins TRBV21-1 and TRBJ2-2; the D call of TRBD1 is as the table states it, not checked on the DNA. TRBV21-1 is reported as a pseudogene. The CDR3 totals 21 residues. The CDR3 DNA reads TGTGCCAGCAGCAAATTGTCGGTTTTAGCGCAGGGACACCCTCACACCGGGGAGCTGTTTTTT. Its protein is CASSKLSVLAQGHPHTGELFF.

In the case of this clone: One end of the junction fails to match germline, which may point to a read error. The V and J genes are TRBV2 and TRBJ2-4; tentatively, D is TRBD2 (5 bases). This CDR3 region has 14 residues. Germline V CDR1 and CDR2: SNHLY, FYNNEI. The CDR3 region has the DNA TGTGCCAGCAGTGCTAGTTTAACTAGAGGCCATGGGGACTTC. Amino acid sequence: CASSASLTRGHGDF.

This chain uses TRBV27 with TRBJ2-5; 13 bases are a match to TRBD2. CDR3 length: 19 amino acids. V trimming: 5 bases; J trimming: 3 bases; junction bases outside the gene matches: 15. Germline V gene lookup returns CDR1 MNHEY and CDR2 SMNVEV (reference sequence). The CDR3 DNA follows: TGTGCCAGCAGTCCGCGAACCGGACTAGCGGGGGCCTTAGAAGAGACCCAGTACTTC. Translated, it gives CASSPRTGLAGALEETQYF.

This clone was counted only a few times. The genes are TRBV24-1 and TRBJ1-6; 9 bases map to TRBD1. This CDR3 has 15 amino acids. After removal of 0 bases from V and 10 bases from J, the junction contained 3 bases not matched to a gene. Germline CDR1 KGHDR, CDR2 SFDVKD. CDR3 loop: CATSDLWTGESPLHF. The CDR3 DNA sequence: TGTGCCACCAGTGATTTGTGGACAGGGGAATCACCCCTCCACTTT.

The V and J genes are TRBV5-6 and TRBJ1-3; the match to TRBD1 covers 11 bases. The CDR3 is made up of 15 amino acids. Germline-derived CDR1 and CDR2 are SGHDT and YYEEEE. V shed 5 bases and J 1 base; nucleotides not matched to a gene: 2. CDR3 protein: CASRGTGGSGNTIYF. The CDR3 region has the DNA TGTGCCAGCAGGGGGACAGGGGGATCTGGAAACACCATATATTTT.

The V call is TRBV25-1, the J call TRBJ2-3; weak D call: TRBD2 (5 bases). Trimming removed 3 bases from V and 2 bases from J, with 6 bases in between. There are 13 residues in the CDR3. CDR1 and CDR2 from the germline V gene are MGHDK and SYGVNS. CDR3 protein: CASSDGVTDTQYF. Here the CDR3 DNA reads TGTGCCAGCAGTGACGGGGTCACAGATACGCAGTATTTT.

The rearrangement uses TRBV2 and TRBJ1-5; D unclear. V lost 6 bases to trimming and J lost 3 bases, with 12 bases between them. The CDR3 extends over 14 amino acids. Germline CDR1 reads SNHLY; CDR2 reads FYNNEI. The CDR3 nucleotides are TGTGCCAGCAGCGATACTAACCCCAATCAGCCCCAGCATTTT. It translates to CASSDTNPNQPQHF.

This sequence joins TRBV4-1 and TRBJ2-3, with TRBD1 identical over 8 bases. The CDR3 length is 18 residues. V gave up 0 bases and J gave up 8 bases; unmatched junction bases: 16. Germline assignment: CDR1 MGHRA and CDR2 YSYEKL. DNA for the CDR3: TGCGCCAGCAGCCAAGATATAGGCTCGGACAGGGAGATAGGTACGCAGTATTTT. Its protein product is CASSQDIGSDREIGTQYF.

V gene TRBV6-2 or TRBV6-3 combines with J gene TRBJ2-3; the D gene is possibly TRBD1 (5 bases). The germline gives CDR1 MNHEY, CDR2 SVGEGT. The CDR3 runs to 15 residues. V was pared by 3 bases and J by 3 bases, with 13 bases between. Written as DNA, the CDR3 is TGTGCCAGCAGTTATAGGCCAGGGCGGACAGATACGCAGTATTTT. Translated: CASSYRPGRTDTQYF.

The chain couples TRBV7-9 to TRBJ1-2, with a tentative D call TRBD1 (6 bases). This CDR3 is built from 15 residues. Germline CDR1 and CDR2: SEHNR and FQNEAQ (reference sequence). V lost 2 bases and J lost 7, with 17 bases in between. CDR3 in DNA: TGTGCCAGCAGCTTACGTAAGGGGGGGTCTTCTGGCTACACCTTC. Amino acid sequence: CASSLRKGGSSGYTF.

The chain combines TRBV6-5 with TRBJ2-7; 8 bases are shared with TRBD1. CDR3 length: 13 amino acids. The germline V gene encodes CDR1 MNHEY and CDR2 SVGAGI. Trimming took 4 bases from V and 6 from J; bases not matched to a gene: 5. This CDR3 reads CASSSGQGREQYF. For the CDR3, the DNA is TGTGCCAGCAGTTCCGGACAGGGCCGCGAGCAGTACTTC.

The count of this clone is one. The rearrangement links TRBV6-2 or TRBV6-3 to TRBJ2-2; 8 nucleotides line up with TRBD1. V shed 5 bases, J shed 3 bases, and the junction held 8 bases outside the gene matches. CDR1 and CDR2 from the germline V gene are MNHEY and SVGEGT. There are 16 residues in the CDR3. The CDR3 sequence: CASSLRGQGYTGELFF. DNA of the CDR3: TGTGCCAGCAGTCTTAGAGGACAGGGATACACCGGGGAGCTGTTTTTT.

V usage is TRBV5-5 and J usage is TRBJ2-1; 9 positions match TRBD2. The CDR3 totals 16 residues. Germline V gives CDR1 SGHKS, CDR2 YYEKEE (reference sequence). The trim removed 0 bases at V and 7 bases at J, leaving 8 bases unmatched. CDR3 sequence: CASSLGPSGGQNEQFF. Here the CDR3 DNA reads TGTGCCAGCAGCTTGGGTCCAAGCGGGGGGCAAAATGAGCAGTTCTTC.

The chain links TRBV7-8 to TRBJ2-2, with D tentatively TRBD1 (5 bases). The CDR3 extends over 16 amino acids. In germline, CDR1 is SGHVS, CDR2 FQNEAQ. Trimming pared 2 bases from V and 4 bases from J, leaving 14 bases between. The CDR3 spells CASSLRGLDSTGELFF. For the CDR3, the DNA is TGTGCCAGCAGCTTAAGGGGCCTCGATAGCACCGGGGAGCTGTTTTTT.

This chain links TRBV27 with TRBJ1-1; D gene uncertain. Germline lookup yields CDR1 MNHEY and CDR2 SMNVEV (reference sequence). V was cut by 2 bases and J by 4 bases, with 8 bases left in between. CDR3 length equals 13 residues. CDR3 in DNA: TGTGCCAGCAGTTTACGGGTTCCCACTGAAGCTTTCTTT. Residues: CASSLRVPTEAFF.

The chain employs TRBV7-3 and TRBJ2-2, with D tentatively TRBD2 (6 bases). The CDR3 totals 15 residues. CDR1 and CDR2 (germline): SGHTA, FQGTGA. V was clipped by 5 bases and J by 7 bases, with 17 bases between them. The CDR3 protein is CASSVGGTPYGELFF. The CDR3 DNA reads TGTGCCAGCAGCGTTGGCGGGACTCCCTACGGGGAGCTGTTTTTT.

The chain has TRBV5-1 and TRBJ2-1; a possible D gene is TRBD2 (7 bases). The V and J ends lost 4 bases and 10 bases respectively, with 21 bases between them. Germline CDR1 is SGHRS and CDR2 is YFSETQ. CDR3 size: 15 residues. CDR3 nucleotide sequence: TGCGCCAGCAGCATCCAGGGAGGGGGTTCTATCGAGCAGTTCTTC. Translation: CASSIQGGGSIEQFF.

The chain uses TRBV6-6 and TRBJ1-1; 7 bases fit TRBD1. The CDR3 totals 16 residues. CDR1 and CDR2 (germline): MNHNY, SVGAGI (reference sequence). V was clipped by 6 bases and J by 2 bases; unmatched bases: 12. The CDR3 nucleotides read TGTGCCAGCAGCGAATTTCCGGGACAGACAAACACTGAAGCTTTCTTT. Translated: CASSEFPGQTNTEAFF.

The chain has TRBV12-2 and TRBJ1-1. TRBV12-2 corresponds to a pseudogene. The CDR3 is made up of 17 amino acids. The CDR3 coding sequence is TGTGCAAGTCGCTTAGCTAGCGGGGACAACAAGAACACTGAAGCTTTCTTT. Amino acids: CASRLASGDNKNTEAFF.